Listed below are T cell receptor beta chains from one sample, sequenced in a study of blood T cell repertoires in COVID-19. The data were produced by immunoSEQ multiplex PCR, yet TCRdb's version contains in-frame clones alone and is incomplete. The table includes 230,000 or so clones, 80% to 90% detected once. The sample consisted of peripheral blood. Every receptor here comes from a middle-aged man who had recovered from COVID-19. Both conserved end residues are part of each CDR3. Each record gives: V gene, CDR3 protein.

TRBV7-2,CASSPRYNEQFF
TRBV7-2,CASSLGRNLPYNEQFF
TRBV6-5,CASSSPDRGGYEQYF
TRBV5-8,CASSLYARGPYEQYF
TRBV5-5,CASSGRGYQETQYF
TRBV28,CASSPGTGVTEAFF
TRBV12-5,CASAPGQGPGEQYF
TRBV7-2,CASSLRGGGAYEQYF
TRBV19,CASSPRTLLNTEAFF
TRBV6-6,CASYTDRASTEAFF
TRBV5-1,CASSPGLAGYQETQYF